Listed below are T cell receptor beta chains from one sample, sequenced in a study of blood T cell repertoires in COVID-19. Data came from immunoSEQ multiplex PCR; TCRdb stores just in-frame clones and leaves some out. Here the sample spans about 55,000 clones, about four fifths being singletons. Sequencing used peripheral blood. These receptors were collected from a woman between 55 and 75 years old with acute or convalescent COVID-19. CDR3s include the opening cysteine and the closing phenylalanine or tryptophan. Each record gives: J gene, V gene, CDR3 protein.

j_gene: TRBJ2-7; v_gene: TRBV6-1; CDR3aa: CASRETSGRTIYEQYF
j_gene: TRBJ2-3; v_gene: TRBV28; CDR3aa: CASDRQDTDTQYF
j_gene: TRBJ2-1; v_gene: TRBV5-1; CDR3aa: CASSHADRGYNEQFF
j_gene: TRBJ1-5; v_gene: TRBV25-1; CDR3aa: CASSQLSNQPQHF
j_gene: TRBJ2-1; v_gene: TRBV4-1; CDR3aa: CASSQDRSGGTYNEQFF
j_gene: TRBJ1-3; v_gene: TRBV28; CDR3aa: CASVLSGTGLLSGNTIYF
j_gene: TRBJ2-7; v_gene: TRBV7-2; CDR3aa: CASSFRLAGGEQYF
j_gene: TRBJ1-5; v_gene: TRBV30; CDR3aa: CAWKPGTGPRQPQHF
j_gene: TRBJ2-3; v_gene: TRBV12-5; CDR3aa: CASGLVPSTSGRGPDTQYF
j_gene: TRBJ2-3; v_gene: TRBV6-4; CDR3aa: CASSETSGGTDTQYF
j_gene: TRBJ1-6; v_gene: TRBV9; CDR3aa: CASSGQGASSPLHF
j_gene: TRBJ2-4; v_gene: TRBV4-2; CDR3aa: CASSQVLSTAKNIQYF
j_gene: TRBJ1-3; v_gene: TRBV30; CDR3aa: CAWRAQGAGGNTIYF
j_gene: TRBJ1-2; v_gene: TRBV4-1; CDR3aa: CASSQAPAGRYTF
j_gene: TRBJ1-6; v_gene: TRBV21-1; CDR3aa: CASSETGPRSPLHF
j_gene: TRBJ1-1; v_gene: TRBV28; CDR3aa: CASSLYGSIRTGENTEAFF
j_gene: TRBJ1-2; v_gene: TRBV5-1; CDR3aa: CASSLRTGNNYGYTF
j_gene: TRBJ2-3; v_gene: TRBV7-9; CDR3aa: CASSLTDRLTDTQYF
j_gene: TRBJ1-2; v_gene: TRBV12-2; CDR3aa: CASRSKVRTGVNGYTF
j_gene: TRBJ1-1; v_gene: TRBV28; CDR3aa: CASFPARQGPSMNTEAFF
j_gene: TRBJ2-7; v_gene: TRBV11-2; CDR3aa: CASSPLSSGGYEQYF
j_gene: TRBJ1-5; v_gene: TRBV27; CDR3aa: CASSRGRGNQPQHF
j_gene: TRBJ1-2; v_gene: TRBV27; CDR3aa: CASRPLGDRGRFSGGYTF
j_gene: TRBJ2-3; v_gene: TRBV5-4; CDR3aa: CASRKGTDPTDTQYF
j_gene: TRBJ1-1; v_gene: TRBV6-6; CDR3aa: CASSYLGQGATEAFF
j_gene: TRBJ1-2; v_gene: TRBV6-1; CDR3aa: CASSELGQGGWDYTF
j_gene: TRBJ2-2; v_gene: TRBV7-3; CDR3aa: CASSLVRLADTGELFF